This T cell receptor beta chain comes out of a study of response to subunit inactivated influenza vaccine. TCRdb itself ran the RT-PCR reads through MiXCR, one entry per CDR3 protein. The sample consists of about 780,000 distinct CDR3 sequences, about a fifth of them appearing once. This clonotype came up many times. Its antigen is not known. General study findings and limits: Each seasonal influenza vaccination, the authors suggested, recruits few new T cells.

This sample comprised PBMCs from blood, obtained less than 6 days after vaccination. The sequence was obtained from a man aged 45 to 65 who received an inactivated influenza vaccine.

Written as DNA, the CDR3 is TGTGCCAGCAGCTTATCGAGATCCACAGATACGCAGTATTTT. Translating gives CASSLSRSTDTQYF. The chain carries TRBV7-2 and TRBJ2-3; D is unclear. Looked up from germline, CDR1 is SGHTA and CDR2 is FQGNSA. This CDR3 comprises 14 residues. V was shortened by 2 bases and J by 2 bases, with 8 bases between the two germline ends.